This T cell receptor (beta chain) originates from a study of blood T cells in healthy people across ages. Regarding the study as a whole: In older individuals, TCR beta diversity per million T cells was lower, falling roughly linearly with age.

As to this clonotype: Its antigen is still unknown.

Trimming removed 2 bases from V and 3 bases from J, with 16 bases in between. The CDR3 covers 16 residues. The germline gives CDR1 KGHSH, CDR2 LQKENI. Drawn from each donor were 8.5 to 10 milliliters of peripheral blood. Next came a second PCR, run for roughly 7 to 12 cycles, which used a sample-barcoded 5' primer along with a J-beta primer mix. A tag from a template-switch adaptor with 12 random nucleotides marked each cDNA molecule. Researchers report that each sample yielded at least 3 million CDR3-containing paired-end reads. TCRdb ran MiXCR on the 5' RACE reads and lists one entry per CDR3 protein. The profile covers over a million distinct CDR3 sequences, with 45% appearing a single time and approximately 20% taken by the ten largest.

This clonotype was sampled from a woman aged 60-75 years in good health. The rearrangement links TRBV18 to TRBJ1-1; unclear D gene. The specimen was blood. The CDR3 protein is CASSPNRPLSDTEAFF. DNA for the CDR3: TGTGCCAGCTCACCAAACAGACCTTTATCTGACACTGAAGCTTTCTTT.